A single sample is the source of the 18 T cell receptor beta chains below, sequenced in a study of blood T cell repertoires in COVID-19. Profiled with immunoSEQ multiplex PCR; TCRdb holds only in-frame clones, not every one. The sample gives 150,000 or so clones, around 83% of which show up once; 7% to 10% is in the top ten. Sequences were obtained from peripheral blood. The source of these receptors is a woman in her sixties with acute or convalescent COVID-19.

The chain recombines TRBV18 with TRBJ2-1, with a possible D match to TRBD2 (6 bases). Trimming stripped 0 bases from V and 2 bases from J, with 8 bases between. Per the germline V gene, CDR1 is KGHSH and CDR2 is LQKENI. CDR3 length: 15 amino acids. In DNA form, the CDR3 reads TGTGCCAGCTCACCACCAGGCGGGGCCTACAATGAGCAGTTCTTC. Translated, it gives CASSPPGGAYNEQFF.

The J gene is TRBJ1-2, the V gene TRBV5-6; no definite D call. CDR3 length equals 14 residues. Germline V CDR1 and CDR2: SGHDT, YYEEEE. Trimming shortened V by 5 bases and J by 2 bases, and 13 bases separated the two germline ends. This chain's CDR3 is CASSPTPGNYGYTF. DNA of the CDR3: TGTGCCAGCAGTCCTACACCGGGGAACTATGGCTACACCTTC.

J is TRBJ2-5 and V is TRBV21-1; the table names TRBD2, a call not compared with the DNA. TRBV21-1 is a pseudogene locus. The CDR3 has 11 amino acids. For the CDR3, the DNA is TGTGCCAGCACTTCCGCGGGGGCCCAGTACTTC. It specifies CASTSAGAQYF.

This sequence joins TRBV4-1 and TRBJ2-5, with a possible D match to TRBD2 (5 bases). The CDR3 length is 15 residues. CDR1 MGHRA and CDR2 YSYEKL come from the germline V gene. The V gene lost 1 base and the J gene lost 5 bases, with 14 bases spanning the gap. CDR3 bases: TGCGCCAGCAGCCAAGGTCGGGGTAGTTCGGAGACCCAGTACTTC. This encodes CASSQGRGSSETQYF.

The J gene is TRBJ2-1, the V gene TRBV6-6; the match to TRBD2 covers 9 bases. The CDR3 extends over 15 amino acids. V gave up 7 bases and J gave up 10 bases; unmatched junction bases: 14. Germline V gene lookup returns CDR1 MNHNY and CDR2 SVGAGI (reference sequence). CDR3: CASTTAGGPLREQFF. The DNA for the CDR3 is TGTGCCAGCACCACCGCGGGGGGGCCGCTTCGGGAGCAGTTCTTC.

This clone was picked up one time. The rearrangement uses TRBV6-1 and TRBJ1-3; D may be TRBD1 (6 bases). The ends were cut back, 2 bases at V and 4 bases at J, with 18 bases in the middle. The CDR3 is 17 amino acids. Germline CDR1 is MNHNS and CDR2 is SASEGT. The CDR3 DNA reads TGTGCCAGCAGTGAAAGCCCACAGGGAATAGGGGGAAACACCATATATTTT. Residues: CASSESPQGIGGNTIYF.

This clone was detected once. The chain combines TRBV10-1 with TRBJ2-2, with D maybe TRBD2 (6 bases). This CDR3 region has 15 residues. V lost 2 bases to trimming and J lost 3 bases, with 10 bases between them. Germline-derived CDR1 and CDR2 are WNHNN and SYGVQD (reference sequence). The CDR3 loop is CASSEQTGDTGELFF. CDR3 DNA: TGCGCCAGCAGTGAGCAGACGGGGGACACCGGGGAGCTGTTTTTT.

J is TRBJ1-6 and V is TRBV7-2, with 7 bases lining up with TRBD1. After removal of 1 base from V and 8 bases from J, the junction contained 8 bases not matched to a gene. There are 16 residues in the CDR3. The germline V gene has CDR1 SGHTA and CDR2 FQGNSA. CDR3 sequence reads: CASSLVGTGADSPLHF. In DNA, the CDR3 is TGTGCCAGCAGCTTAGTGGGAACAGGGGCTGATTCACCCCTCCACTTT.

This clone was recorded only once. The chain carries TRBV2 and TRBJ1-4; no firm D call. Trimming stripped 6 bases from V and 0 bases from J, with 8 bases between. Germline loops: CDR1 SNHLY, CDR2 FYNNEI. This CDR3 has 14 amino acids. The CDR3 nucleotides read TGTGCCAGCAGGGCGGGGTCAACTAATGAAAAACTGTTTTTT. This codes for CASRAGSTNEKLFF.

This rearrangement joins TRBV4-1 to TRBJ2-7, with 7 bases matching TRBD1. This CDR3 spans 15 amino acids. Germline-derived CDR1 and CDR2 are MGHRA and YSYEKL. Trimming took 7 bases from V and 3 from J; bases not matched to a gene: 12. CDR3 loop: CASTLNGAGGYEQYF. The CDR3 DNA sequence: TGCGCCAGCACCCTCAATGGGGCAGGGGGCTACGAGCAGTACTTC.

This clone was seen just once. The rearrangement joins TRBV6-6 to TRBJ2-7; 7 nucleotides align to TRBD2. The CDR3 sequence is 15 residues long. CDR1 is MNHNY and CDR2 is SVGAGI in the germline V gene (reference sequence). V lost 6 bases, J lost 4 bases, and 12 bases stayed unmatched. In nucleotides, the CDR3 is TGTGCCAGCAGGCCCTTTGGGGAGGGTCGGTACGAGCAGTACTTC. Amino acid sequence: CASRPFGEGRYEQYF.

This chain links TRBV19 with TRBJ2-1, with 7 positions matching TRBD2. CDR1 and CDR2 (germline): LNHDA, SQIVND (reference sequence). The CDR3 consists of 18 residues. V was pared by 4 bases and J by 8 bases, with 20 bases of the junction left unmatched. CDR3 region: CASSRSGASLGSRDEQFF. For the CDR3, the DNA is TGTGCCAGTAGTAGGAGCGGGGCCTCCTTGGGGTCCAGGGATGAGCAGTTCTTC.

This clone was picked up a small number of times. Compared with germline, one end of the junction differs, possibly owing to a read error. Here the CDR3 DNA reads TGTGCCAGCAGTAACTCGTTATATGGCTACACCTTC. Protein: CASSNSLYGYTF. The chain joins TRBV6-2 or TRBV6-3 to TRBJ1-2, with D unresolved. Germline CDR1 is MNHEY and CDR2 is SVGEGT. This CDR3 has 12 residues.

The J gene is TRBJ2-5, the V gene TRBV30; D gene unclear. Deletions cut 1 base from V and 5 bases from J, with 11 bases between. This CDR3 has 13 residues. Per the germline V gene, CDR1 is GTSNPN and CDR2 is SVGIG (reference sequence). The CDR3 DNA reads as TGTGCCTGGAGTGCCCTATTCGCCGAGACCCAGTACTTC. Its translation: CAWSALFAETQYF.

The CDR3 DNA reads as TGTGCCAGCAGTTGGACTAGCGGGGGGCAAGAGACCCAGTACTTC. This encodes CASSWTSGGQETQYF. This chain links TRBV7-8 with TRBJ2-5; 14 bases are a match to TRBD2. The CDR3 sequence is 15 residues long. The V segment lost 6 bases and the J segment 2 bases; nucleotides outside the gene matches: 2. The germline CDR1 and CDR2 sequences are SGHVS and FQNEAQ.

The chain couples TRBV2 to TRBJ1-2; tentative D call: TRBD1 (6 bases). The CDR3 sequence is 14 residues long. Trimming took off 4 bases at V and 2 bases at J, with 11 bases between the two ends. CDR1 is SNHLY and CDR2 is FYNNEI in the germline V gene. The CDR3: CASSGSTGNYGYTF. The CDR3 DNA reads TGTGCCAGCAGTGGGTCCACAGGGAACTATGGCTACACCTTC.

In DNA, the CDR3 is TGTGCCAGCAGCTCGACCAGGGGGCGCGGAGACCAAGAGACCCAGTACTTC. It translates to CASSSTRGRGDQETQYF. The chain employs TRBV5-4 and TRBJ2-5, with TRBD1 identical over 8 bases. V shed 3 bases and J 0 bases; nucleotides not matched to a gene: 10. The germline gives CDR1 SGHNT, CDR2 YYREEE (reference sequence). This CDR3 region has 17 residues.

The CDR3 protein is CASSRAGGDIEQFF. The CDR3 DNA reads TGTGCCAGCAGCCGCGCGGGGGGGGATATTGAGCAGTTCTTC. The chain links TRBV7-2 to TRBJ2-1; the match to TRBD2 covers 9 bases. Germline V gene sequence: CDR1 SGHTA, CDR2 FQGNSA. The CDR3 is 14 residues long. After removal of 5 bases from V and 9 bases from J, the junction contained 8 bases not matched to a gene.